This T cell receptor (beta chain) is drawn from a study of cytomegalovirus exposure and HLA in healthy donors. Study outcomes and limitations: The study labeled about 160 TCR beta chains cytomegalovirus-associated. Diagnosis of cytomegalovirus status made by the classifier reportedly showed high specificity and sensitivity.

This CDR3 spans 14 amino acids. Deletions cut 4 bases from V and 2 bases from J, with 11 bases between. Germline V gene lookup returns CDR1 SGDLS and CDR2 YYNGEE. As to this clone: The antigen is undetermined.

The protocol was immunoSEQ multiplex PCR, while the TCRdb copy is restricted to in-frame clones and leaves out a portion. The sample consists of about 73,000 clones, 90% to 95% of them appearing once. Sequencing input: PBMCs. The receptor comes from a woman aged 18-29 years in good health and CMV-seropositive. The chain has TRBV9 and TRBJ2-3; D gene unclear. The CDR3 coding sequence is TGTGCCAGCAGCTTGAACAGCTACACAGATACGCAGTATTTT. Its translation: CASSLNSYTDTQYF. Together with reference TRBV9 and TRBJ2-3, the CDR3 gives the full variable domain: DSGVTQTPKHLITATGQRVTLRCSPRSGDLSVYWYQQSLDQGLQFLIQYYNGEERAKGNILERFSAQQFPDLHSELNLSSLELGDSALYFCASSLNSYTDTQYFGPGTRLTVL.